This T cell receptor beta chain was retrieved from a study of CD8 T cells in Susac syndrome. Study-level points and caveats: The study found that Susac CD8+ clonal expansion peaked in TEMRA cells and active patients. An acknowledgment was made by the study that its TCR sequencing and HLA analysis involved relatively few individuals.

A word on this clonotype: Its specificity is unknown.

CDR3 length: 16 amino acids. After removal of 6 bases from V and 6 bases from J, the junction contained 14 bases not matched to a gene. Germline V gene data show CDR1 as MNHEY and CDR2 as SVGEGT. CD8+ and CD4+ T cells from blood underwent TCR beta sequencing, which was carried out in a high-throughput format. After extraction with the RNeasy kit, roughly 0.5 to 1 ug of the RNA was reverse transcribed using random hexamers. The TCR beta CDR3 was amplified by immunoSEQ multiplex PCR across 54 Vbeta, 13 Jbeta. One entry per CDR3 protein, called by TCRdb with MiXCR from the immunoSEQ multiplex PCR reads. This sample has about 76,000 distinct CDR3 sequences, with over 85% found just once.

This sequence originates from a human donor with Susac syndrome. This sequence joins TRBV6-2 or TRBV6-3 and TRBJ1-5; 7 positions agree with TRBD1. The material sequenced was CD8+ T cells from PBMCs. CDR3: CASSPPQTGALQPQHF. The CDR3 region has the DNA TGTGCCAGCAGCCCCCCCCAAACAGGGGCCCTTCAGCCCCAGCATTTT.